This T cell receptor (beta chain) is drawn from a study of OX40 agonist ivuxolimab in advanced cancers. Study overall: The mean age was roughly 60 years, ranging from roughly 23 to 90, with roughly four fifths of participants male.

Findings and caveats of the study: Researchers report that CD8+ T cells had, on average, more expanded clones than CD4+.

The method was immunoSEQ multiplex PCR; TCRdb's version includes in-frame clones alone and lacks a portion of them. The sample lists 73,000 or so clones, roughly 92% seen once, with 0.4% to 0.5% in the top ten. Germline V CDR1 and CDR2: SGHRS, YFSETQ. J gave up 3 bases and V 4 bases, and 6 bases lay outside the gene matches. There are 16 residues in the CDR3. Details on this clone: The antigen is undetermined.

The receptor comes from an adult with an advanced solid tumor such as melanoma, head and neck, liver or kidney cancer. The V gene is TRBV5-1, the J gene TRBJ2-2, with TRBD1 identical over 10 bases. Sequencing was performed on CD4+ or CD8+ T cells sorted from blood, taken in a trial of the OX40 agonist ivuxolimab. The CDR3 region is CASSPSDRGDTGELFF. The CDR3 DNA reads as TGCGCCAGCAGCCCGTCGGACAGGGGGGACACCGGGGAGCTGTTTTTT.